A selection of T cell receptor beta chains follows, all from one sample in a study of T-cell reconstitution after alpha-beta-depleted transplantation in children. One entry per CDR3 protein, called by TCRdb with MiXCR from the PCR reads. The table includes approximately 510,000 distinct CDR3 sequences, about a sixth detected once. The sequenced sample was PBMCs from the stem cell graft donor, obtained from the stem cell graft. The receptors come from a human donor who donated a stem cell graft to a child with acute lymphoblastic leukemia. Both conserved end residues are part of each CDR3. A D gene is named only where the DNA matches it firmly. For some rows the clone size is stated as once, few or many, or as a class when expanded; others skip it.

J gene: TRBJ2-7
clone size: few
V gene: TRBV18
D gene: TRBD1
CDR3 DNA: TGCGCCAGCAGCGCCCGGGACAGGGTCCACGAGCAGTACTTC
CDR3 protein: CASSARDRVHEQYF

J gene: TRBJ1-6
clone size: few
V gene: TRBV28
D gene: -
CDR3 DNA: TGTGCCAGCAGTTTATTTGGGGGGAAGAATTCACCCCTCCACTTT
CDR3 protein: CASSLFGGKNSPLHF

J gene: TRBJ1-2
clone size: few
V gene: TRBV6-6
D gene: -
CDR3 DNA: TGTGCCAGCAGTTACATGGGTGGTGGCTACACCTTC
CDR3 protein: CASSYMGGGYTF

J gene: TRBJ1-2
clone size: few
V gene: TRBV5-1
D gene: -
CDR3 DNA: TGCGCCAGCAGCCCCTGGGACGGTAGGGGCTACACCTTC
CDR3 protein: CASSPWDGRGYTF

J gene: TRBJ1-3
clone size: few
V gene: TRBV7-9
D gene: TRBD1
CDR3 DNA: TGTGCCAGCAGAACGACAGGGTACTCATCTGGAAACACCATATATTTT
CDR3 protein: CASRTTGYSSGNTIYF

J gene: TRBJ2-7
clone size: -
V gene: TRBV7-9
D gene: -
CDR3 DNA: TGTGCCAGCAGCCCCCCCTGGGACAACTCCTACGAGCAGTACTTC
CDR3 protein: CASSPPWDNSYEQYF

J gene: TRBJ2-1
clone size: -
V gene: TRBV9
D gene: TRBD2
CDR3 DNA: TGTGCCAGCAGCGTAGGCACTAGCGGGATCAATGAGCAGTTCTTC
CDR3 protein: CASSVGTSGINEQFF

J gene: TRBJ2-2
clone size: -
V gene: TRBV7-9
D gene: TRBD1
CDR3 DNA: TGTGCCAGCAGCCGGGACAGGGGAGCGACCGGGGAGCTGTTTTTT
CDR3 protein: CASSRDRGATGELFF

J gene: TRBJ2-1
clone size: -
V gene: TRBV12-3/TRBV12-4
D gene: -
CDR3 DNA: TGTGCCAGCAGTTTAGATCTCCTCCCGCGGGGCCGGGGGTTGCATGAGCAGTTCTTC
CDR3 protein: CASSLDLLPRGRGLHEQFF

J gene: TRBJ2-1
clone size: -
V gene: TRBV21-1
D gene: -
CDR3 DNA: TGTGCCAGCAGCAAAAAAGCAGCAGCTGTTGGGGGGAGACTAGCGCGCGACAATGAGCAGTTCTTC
CDR3 protein: CASSKKAAAVGGRLARDNEQFF

J gene: TRBJ2-7
clone size: few
V gene: TRBV4-1
D gene: TRBD2
CDR3 DNA: TGCGCCAGCAGCCTTCCCGGGACTAGCGGGAGAAACGAGCAGTACTTC
CDR3 protein: CASSLPGTSGRNEQYF

J gene: TRBJ2-7
clone size: -
V gene: TRBV27
D gene: -
CDR3 DNA: TGTGCCAGCAGCTCTACAGGGCCCTATTCCTACGAGCAGTACTTC
CDR3 protein: CASSSTGPYSYEQYF

J gene: TRBJ2-1
clone size: -
V gene: TRBV7-9
D gene: -
CDR3 DNA: TGTGCCAGCAGCGGGAGTAGTTCGGATGAGCAGTTCTTC
CDR3 protein: CASSGSSSDEQFF

J gene: TRBJ2-7
clone size: -
V gene: TRBV7-8
D gene: -
CDR3 DNA: TGTGCCAGCAGCTTAGTCGACCCAAGGAGCTCCTACGAGCAGTACTTC
CDR3 protein: CASSLVDPRSSYEQYF

J gene: TRBJ2-1
clone size: -
V gene: TRBV18
D gene: TRBD2
CDR3 DNA: TGTGCCAGCTCACCACCCACAGCGGGAGGGCGTTACAATGAGCAGTTCTTC
CDR3 protein: CASSPPTAGGRYNEQFF

J gene: TRBJ1-2
clone size: few
V gene: TRBV10-3
D gene: -
CDR3 DNA: TGTGCCATCAGTGAGGGGGAGATCCTCTATGGCTACACCTTC
CDR3 protein: CAISEGEILYGYTF

J gene: TRBJ2-1
clone size: -
V gene: TRBV29-1
D gene: TRBD1
CDR3 DNA: TGCAGCGTCGACAGGGGGCGTAGCAATGAGCAGTTCTTC
CDR3 protein: CSVDRGRSNEQFF